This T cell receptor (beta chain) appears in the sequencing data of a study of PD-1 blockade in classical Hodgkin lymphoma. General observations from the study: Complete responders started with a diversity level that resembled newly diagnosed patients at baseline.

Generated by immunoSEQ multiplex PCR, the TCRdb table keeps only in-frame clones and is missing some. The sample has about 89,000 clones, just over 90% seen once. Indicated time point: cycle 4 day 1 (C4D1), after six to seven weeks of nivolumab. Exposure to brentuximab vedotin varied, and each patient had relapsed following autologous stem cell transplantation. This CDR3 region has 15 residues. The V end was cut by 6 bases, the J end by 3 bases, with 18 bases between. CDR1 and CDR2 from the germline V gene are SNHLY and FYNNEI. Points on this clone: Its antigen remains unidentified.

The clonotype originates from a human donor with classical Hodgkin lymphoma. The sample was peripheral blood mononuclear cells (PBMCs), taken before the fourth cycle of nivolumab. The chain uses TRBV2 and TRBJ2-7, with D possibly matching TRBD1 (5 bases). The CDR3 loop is CASRNRLFDSYEQYF. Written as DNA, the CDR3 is TGTGCCAGCAGGAACCGCCTATTCGACAGCTACGAGCAGTACTTC.